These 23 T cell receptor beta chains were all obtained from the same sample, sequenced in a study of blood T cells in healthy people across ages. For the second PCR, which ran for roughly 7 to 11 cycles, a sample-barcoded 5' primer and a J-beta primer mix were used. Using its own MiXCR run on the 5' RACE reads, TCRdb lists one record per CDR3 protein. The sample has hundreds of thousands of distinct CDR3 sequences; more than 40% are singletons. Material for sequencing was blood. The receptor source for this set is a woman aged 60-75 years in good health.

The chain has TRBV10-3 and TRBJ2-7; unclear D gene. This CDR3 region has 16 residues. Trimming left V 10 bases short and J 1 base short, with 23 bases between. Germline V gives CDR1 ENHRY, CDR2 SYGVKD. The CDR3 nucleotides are TGTGCCACATTGACCCCTGCTGGTACTGCGTCCTACGAGCAGTACTTC. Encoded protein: CATLTPAGTASYEQYF.

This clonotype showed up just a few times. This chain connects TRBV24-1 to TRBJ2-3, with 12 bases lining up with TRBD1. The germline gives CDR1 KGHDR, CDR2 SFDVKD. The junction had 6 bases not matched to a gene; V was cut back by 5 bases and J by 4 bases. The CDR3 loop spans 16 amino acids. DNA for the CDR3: TGTGCCACCAGTGCCCAGGGACAGGGGGCCTCAGATACGCAGTATTTT. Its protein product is CATSAQGQGASDTQYF.

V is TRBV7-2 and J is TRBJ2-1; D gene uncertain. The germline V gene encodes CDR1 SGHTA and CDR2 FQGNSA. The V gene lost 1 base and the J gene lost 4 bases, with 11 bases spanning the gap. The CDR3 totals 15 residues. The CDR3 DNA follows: TGTGCCAGCAGCTTAGTTTCATCGGGTTACAATGAGCAGTTCTTC. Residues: CASSLVSSGYNEQFF.

The chain's CDR3 is CSARGLAGIYNEQFF. The CDR3 DNA is TGCAGTGCTAGAGGACTAGCGGGAATCTACAATGAGCAGTTCTTC. V and J are TRBV20-1 and TRBJ2-1; 11 nucleotides agree with TRBD2. The CDR3 is 15 amino acids. Germline V lookup: CDR1 DFQATT, CDR2 SNEGSKA (reference sequence). Trimming took 1 base from V and 3 from J; bases not matched to a gene: 2.

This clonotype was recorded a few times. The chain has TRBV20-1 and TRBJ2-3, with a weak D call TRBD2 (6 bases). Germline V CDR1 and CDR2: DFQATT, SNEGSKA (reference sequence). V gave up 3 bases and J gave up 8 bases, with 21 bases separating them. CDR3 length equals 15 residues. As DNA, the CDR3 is TGCAGTGCTAGTAATAACGGGGGAGGAGTTGCTACGCAGTATTTT. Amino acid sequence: CSASNNGGGVATQYF.

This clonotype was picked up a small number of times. The DNA for the CDR3 is TGTGCCAGCAGTTACGACAGGGGAAGCTCCTACGAGCAGTACTTC. This translates into CASSYDRGSSYEQYF. The chain has TRBV6-5 and TRBJ2-7; TRBD1 aligns across 8 bases. V shed 2 bases and J 0 bases; nucleotides not matched to a gene: 3. The length of the CDR3 is 15 residues. Germline V gives CDR1 MNHEY, CDR2 SVGAGI.

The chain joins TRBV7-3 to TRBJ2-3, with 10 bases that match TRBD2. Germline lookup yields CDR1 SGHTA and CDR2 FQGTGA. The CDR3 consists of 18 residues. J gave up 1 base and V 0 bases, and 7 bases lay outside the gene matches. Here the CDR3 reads CASSLTAGGGLGTDTQYF. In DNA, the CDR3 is TGTGCCAGCAGCTTAACAGCGGGGGGGGGTCTAGGCACAGATACGCAGTATTTT.

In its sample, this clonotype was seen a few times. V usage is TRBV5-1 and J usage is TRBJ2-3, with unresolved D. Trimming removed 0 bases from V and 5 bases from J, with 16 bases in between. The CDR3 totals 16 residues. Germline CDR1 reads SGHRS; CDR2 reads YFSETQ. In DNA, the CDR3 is TGCGCCAGCAGCTTGGCACCAGGTCCGCCGGGAGATACGCAGTATTTT. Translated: CASSLAPGPPGDTQYF.

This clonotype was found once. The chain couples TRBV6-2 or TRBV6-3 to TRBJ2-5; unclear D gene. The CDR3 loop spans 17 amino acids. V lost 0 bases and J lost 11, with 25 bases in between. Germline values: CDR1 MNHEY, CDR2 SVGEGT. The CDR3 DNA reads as TGTGCCAGCAGTTACTCGATGAGAGACCCCAGTTACAATGAGCAGTACTTC. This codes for CASSYSMRDPSYNEQYF.

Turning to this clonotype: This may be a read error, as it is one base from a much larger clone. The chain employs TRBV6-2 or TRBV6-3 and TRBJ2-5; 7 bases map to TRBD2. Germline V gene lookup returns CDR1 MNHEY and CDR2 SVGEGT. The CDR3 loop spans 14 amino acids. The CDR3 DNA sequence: TGTGTCAGCAGTCCTAGCGGTGCGGTAAAGACCCAGTACTTC. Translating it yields CVSSPSGAVKTQYF.

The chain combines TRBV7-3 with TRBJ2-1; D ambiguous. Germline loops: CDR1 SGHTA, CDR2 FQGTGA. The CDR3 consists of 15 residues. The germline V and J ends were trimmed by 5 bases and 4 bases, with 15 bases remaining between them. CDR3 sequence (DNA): TGTGCCAGCAGCCCCTCACTGGGATCTTACAATGAGCAGTTCTTC. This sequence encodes CASSPSLGSYNEQFF.

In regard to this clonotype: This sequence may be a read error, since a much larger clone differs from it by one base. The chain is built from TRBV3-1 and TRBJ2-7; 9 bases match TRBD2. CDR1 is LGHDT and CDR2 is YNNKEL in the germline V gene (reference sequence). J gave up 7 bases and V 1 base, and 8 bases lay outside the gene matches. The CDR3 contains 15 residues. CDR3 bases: TGTGCCAGCAGCCAAGCGGCTAGCGGGATAAATGAGCAGTACTTC. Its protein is CASSQAASGINEQYF.

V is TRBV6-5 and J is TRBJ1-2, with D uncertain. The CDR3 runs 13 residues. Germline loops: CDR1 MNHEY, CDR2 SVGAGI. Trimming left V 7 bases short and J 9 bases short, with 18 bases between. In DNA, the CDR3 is TGTGCCAGCACTCTATCCGGGCCGGGAAGCTACACCTTC. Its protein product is CASTLSGPGSYTF.

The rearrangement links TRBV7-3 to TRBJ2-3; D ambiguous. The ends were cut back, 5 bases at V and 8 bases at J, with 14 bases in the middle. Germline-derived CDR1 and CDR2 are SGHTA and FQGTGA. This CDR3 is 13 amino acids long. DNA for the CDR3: TGTGCCAGCAGCGCACCGCCAAAGGGTACGCAGTATTTT. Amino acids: CASSAPPKGTQYF.

CDR3 sequence: CASRAGTSGSHEQYF. In DNA form, the CDR3 reads TGTGCCAGCAGAGCCGGGACTAGCGGGAGCCACGAGCAGTACTTC. The rearrangement links TRBV2 to TRBJ2-7; 14 positions match TRBD2. CDR1 and CDR2 (germline): SNHLY, FYNNEI. The CDR3 has 15 amino acids. The ends lost 6 bases at V and 5 bases at J; junction bases unmatched: 6. The complete variable domain, with remaining parts taken from reference TRBV2 and TRBJ2-7, reads EPEVTQTPSHQVTQMGQEVILRCVPISNHLYFYWYRQILGQKVEFLVSFYNNEISEKSEIFDDQFSVERPDGSNFTLKIRSTKLEDSAMYFCASRAGTSGSHEQYFGPGTRLTVT.

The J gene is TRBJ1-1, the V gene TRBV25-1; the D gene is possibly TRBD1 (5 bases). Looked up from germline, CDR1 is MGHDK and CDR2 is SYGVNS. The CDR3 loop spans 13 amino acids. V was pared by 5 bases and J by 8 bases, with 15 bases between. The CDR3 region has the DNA TGTGCCAGCAGTTCACTCGGGGGGACGGAAGCTTTCTTT. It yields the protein CASSSLGGTEAFF.

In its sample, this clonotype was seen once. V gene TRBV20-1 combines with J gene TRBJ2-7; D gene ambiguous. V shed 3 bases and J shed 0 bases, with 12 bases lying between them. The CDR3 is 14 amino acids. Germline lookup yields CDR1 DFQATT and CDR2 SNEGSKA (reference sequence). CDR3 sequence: CSARFIGNSYEQYF. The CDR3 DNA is TGCAGTGCTAGGTTTATAGGGAACTCCTACGAGCAGTACTTC.

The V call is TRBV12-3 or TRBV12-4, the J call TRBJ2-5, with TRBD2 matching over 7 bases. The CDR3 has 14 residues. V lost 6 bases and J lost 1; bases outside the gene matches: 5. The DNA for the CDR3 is TGTGCCAGCAGGCCAGCGGGGACCCAAGAGACCCAGTACTTC. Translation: CASRPAGTQETQYF.

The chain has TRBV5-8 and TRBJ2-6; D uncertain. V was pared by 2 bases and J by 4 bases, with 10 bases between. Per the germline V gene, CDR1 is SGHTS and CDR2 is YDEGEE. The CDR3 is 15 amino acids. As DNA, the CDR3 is TGTGCCAGCAGCTTAGACCCTGGAGGGGCCAACGTCCTGACTTTC. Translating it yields CASSLDPGGANVLTF.

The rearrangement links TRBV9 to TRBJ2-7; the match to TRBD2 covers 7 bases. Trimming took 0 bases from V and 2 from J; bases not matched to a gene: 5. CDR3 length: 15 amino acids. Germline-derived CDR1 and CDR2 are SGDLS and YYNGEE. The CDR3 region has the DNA TGTGCCAGCAGCGTAGATCTAGCGGACCCCTACGAGCAGTACTTC. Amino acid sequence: CASSVDLADPYEQYF.

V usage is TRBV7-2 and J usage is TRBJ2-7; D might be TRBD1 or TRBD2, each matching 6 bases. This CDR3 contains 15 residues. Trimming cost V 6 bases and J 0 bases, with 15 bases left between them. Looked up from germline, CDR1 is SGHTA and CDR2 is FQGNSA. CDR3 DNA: TGTGCCAGCAGAGGGGGGTTTGCAGCCTCCTACGAGCAGTACTTC. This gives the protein CASRGGFAASYEQYF.

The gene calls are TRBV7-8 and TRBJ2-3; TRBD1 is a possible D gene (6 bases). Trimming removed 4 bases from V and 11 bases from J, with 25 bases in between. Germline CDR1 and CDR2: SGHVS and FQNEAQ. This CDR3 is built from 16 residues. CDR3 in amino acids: CASSSTTGTRNLRQYF. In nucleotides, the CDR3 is TGTGCCAGCAGCTCAACAACCGGGACAAGGAACCTTAGGCAGTATTTT.

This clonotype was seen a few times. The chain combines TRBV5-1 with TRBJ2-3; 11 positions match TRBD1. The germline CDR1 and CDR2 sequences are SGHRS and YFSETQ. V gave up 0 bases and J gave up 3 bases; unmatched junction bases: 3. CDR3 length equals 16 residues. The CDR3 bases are TGCGCCAGCAGCTTGGGGGACAGGGGGGAGACAGATACGCAGTATTTT. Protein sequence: CASSLGDRGETDTQYF. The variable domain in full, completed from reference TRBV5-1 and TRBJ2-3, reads KAGVTQTPRYLIKTRGQQVTLSCSPISGHRSVSWYQQTPGQGLQFLFEYFSETQRNKGNFPGRFSGRQFSNSRSEMNVSTLELGDSALYLCASSLGDRGETDTQYFGPGTRLTVL.